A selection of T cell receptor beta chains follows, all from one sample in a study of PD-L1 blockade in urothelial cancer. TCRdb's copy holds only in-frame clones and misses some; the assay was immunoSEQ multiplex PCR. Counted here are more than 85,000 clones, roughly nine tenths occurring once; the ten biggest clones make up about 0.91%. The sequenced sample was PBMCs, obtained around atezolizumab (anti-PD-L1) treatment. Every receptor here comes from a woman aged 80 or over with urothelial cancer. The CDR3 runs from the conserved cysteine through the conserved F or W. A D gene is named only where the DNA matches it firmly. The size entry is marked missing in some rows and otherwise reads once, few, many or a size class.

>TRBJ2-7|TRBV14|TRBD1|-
TGTGCCAGCAGCCAAACCGGGACAGGGTTTATGTACTTC
CASSQTGTGFMYF
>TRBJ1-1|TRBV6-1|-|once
TGTGCCAGCAGTGAAGCTCACACGAACACTGAAGCTTTCTTT
CASSEAHTNTEAFF
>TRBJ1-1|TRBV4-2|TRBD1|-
TGTGCCAGCAGCCCAGGACAGGGGGTGAACACTGAAGCTTTCTTT
CASSPGQGVNTEAFF
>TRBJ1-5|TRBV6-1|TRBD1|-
TGTGCCAGCAGTTGGACAGGGGGGCATGATCAGCCCCAGCATTTT
CASSWTGGHDQPQHF
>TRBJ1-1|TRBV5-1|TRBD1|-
TGCGCCAGCAGCTTGGTGGGCAGGGGGTTCTCATACCAGGGTGAAGCTTTCTTT
CASSLVGRGFSYQGEAFF
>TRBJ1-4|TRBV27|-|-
TGTGCCAGCAGTTTAATCGTATCGGATGAAAAACTGTTTTTT
CASSLIVSDEKLFF
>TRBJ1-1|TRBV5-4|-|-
TGTGCCAGCAGCTTGGTGCCAGAAGTGAACACTGAAGCTTTCTTT
CASSLVPEVNTEAFF
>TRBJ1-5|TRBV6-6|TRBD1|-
TGTGCCAGCAGTAATAAGGGACAGGCGAACAATCAGCCCCAGCATTTT
CASSNKGQANNQPQHF
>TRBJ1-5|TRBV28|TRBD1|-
TGTGCCAGCAGTTTCCTTACAGGGGCGAATCAGCCCCAGCATTTT
CASSFLTGANQPQHF
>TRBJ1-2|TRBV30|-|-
TGTGCCTGGATCCGGACTGATGGAAACTATGGCTACACCTTC
CAWIRTDGNYGYTF
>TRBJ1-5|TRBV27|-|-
TGTGCCAGCAGTGTTTCGAACCTAATGGGAGGGCCCCAGCATTTT
CASSVSNLMGGPQHF
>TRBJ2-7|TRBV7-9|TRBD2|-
TGTGCCAGCAGCAAAGCGGGAGGGCAGGTACTTCGGTACGAGCAGTACTTC
CASSKAGGQVLRYEQYF
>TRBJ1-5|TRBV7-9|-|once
TGTGCCAGCAGCGTAAGTGCCTCCGGGCCCCAGCATTTT
CASSVSASGPQHF
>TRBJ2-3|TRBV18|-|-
TGTGCCAGCTCACCGTCGAGCACAGATACGCAGTATTTT
CASSPSSTDTQYF
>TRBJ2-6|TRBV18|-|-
TGTGCCAGCTCATCACAGAGCTCTGGGGCCAACGTCCTGACTTTC
CASSSQSSGANVLTF
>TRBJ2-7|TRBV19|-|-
TGTGCCAGTAGTAACCGGGACTGGCCTGTAGAGCAGTACTTC
CASSNRDWPVEQYF
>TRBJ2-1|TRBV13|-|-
TGTGCCAGCAGCTCTCGGGAGTACCCCTACAATGAGCAGTTCTTC
CASSSREYPYNEQFF
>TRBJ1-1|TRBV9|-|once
TGTGCCAGCAGCTCCTCGGGAACAGGGACGAACACTGAAGCTTTCTTT
CASSSSGTGTNTEAFF
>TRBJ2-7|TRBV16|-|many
TGTGCCAGCAGCCCCTCTGGACTCGAGCAGTACTTC
CASSPSGLEQYF
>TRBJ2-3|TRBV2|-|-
TGTGCCAGCAGAGTGGGTCTAGCCACAGATACGCAGTATTTT
CASRVGLATDTQYF
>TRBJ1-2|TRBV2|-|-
TGTGCCAGCAGCGCAACAGGAAGCAATGGCTACACCTTC
CASSATGSNGYTF
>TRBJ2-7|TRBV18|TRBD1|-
TGTGCCAGCTCACCACAGGGACAGGGTATTACCTACGAGCAGTACTTC
CASSPQGQGITYEQYF
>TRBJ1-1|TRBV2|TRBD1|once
TGTGCCAGCAGTATACAGGGGTTCACTGAAGCTTTCTTT
CASSIQGFTEAFF
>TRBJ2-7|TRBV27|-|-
TGTGCCAGCAGTTTATCGCAGTTCCACAAAAGCTACGAGCAGTACTTC
CASSLSQFHKSYEQYF
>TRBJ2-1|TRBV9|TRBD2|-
TGTGCCAGCAGCGTCTCGGGACTAGTCAATGAGCAGTTCTTC
CASSVSGLVNEQFF
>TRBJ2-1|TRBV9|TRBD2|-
TGTGCCAGCAGCCCGGGACTAGCGGGAGGGCCTGGGCAGTTCTTC
CASSPGLAGGPGQFF
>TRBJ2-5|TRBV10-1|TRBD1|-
TGCGCCAGCAGTGAGGACCGGGACAGGGGACAGACCCAGTACTTC
CASSEDRDRGQTQYF
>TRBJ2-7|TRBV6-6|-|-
TGTGCCAGCAGTTACTCGGGCAGTTCCTACGAGCAGTACTTC
CASSYSGSSYEQYF
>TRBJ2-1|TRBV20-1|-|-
TGTGGGGCTAGCGAGGTCAATGAGCAGTTCTTC
CGASEVNEQFF
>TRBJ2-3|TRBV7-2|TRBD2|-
TGTGCCAGCAGCCCCCTAAAGCGGGAGGGCCTTGATACGCAGTATTTT
CASSPLKREGLDTQYF
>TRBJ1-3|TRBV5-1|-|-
TGCGCCAGCAGCTCCGGACAGTCGAGCTCTGGAAACACCATATATTTT
CASSSGQSSSGNTIYF
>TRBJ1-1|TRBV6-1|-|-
TGTGCCAGCAGCGAGGGGGTTTCGAACACTGAAGCTTTCTTT
CASSEGVSNTEAFF
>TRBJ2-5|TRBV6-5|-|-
TGTGCCAGCAGTTACCGTCAGGGGCAAGAGACCCAGTACTTC
CASSYRQGQETQYF
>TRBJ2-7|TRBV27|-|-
TGTGCCAGCAAAAGGACAGCTCCTATCGGCGAGCAGTACTTC
CASKRTAPIGEQYF
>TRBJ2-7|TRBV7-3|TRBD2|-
TGTGCCAGCAGCCCTAGCGGCACTCCCTACGAGCAGTACTTC
CASSPSGTPYEQYF
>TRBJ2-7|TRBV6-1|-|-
TGTGCCAGCAGTGATTCGACAGGAGCTACCCACGAGCAGTACTTC
CASSDSTGATHEQYF
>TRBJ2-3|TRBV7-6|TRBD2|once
TGTGCCAGCAGCTTAGTTAGCGGGAGCACAGATACGCAGTATTTT
CASSLVSGSTDTQYF
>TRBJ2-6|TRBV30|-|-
TGTGCCTGGAGTCCACACTCTGGGGCCAACGTCCTGACTTTC
CAWSPHSGANVLTF
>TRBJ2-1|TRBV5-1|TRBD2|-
TGCGCCAGCAGCCCTGGTAGACTAGCGGGGAGGGACTACAATGAGCAGTTCTTC
CASSPGRLAGRDYNEQFF
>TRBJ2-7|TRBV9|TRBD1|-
TGTGCCAGCAGCGTAGGGGCCCTACAGGGGACCTACGAGCAGTACTTC
CASSVGALQGTYEQYF
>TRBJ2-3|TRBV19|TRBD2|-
TGTGCCAGTACTTGGACTAGCGGGAGGACAGATACGCAGTATTTT
CASTWTSGRTDTQYF
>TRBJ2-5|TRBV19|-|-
TGTGCCAGTAGTCGGACTCTAGGGACCCAGTACTTC
CASSRTLGTQYF
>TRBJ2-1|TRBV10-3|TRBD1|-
TGTGCCATCAGTGGGGGACAGGGTTTCAGCAATGAGCAGTTCTTC
CAISGGQGFSNEQFF